This is a list of T cell receptor beta chains from one sample in a study of CD4 and CD8 cells across lung adenocarcinoma regions. In TCRdb, the PCR reads were re-called with MiXCR into one record per CDR3 protein. The sample records under 25,000 distinct CDR3 sequences, approximately 54% being singletons. The sample comprised CD8+ T cells from the center of a lung tumor. Every receptor here comes from a female donor with lung adenocarcinoma. The CD4 and CD8 labels of this study may be unreliable. Both conserved end residues are part of each CDR3. Fields, in order: clone size, D gene, V gene, J gene, CDR3 protein, CDR3 DNA. A D gene is named only where the DNA matches it firmly. A clone size is listed for some rows: how often the clone was seen (once, few, many), or a class if it is expanded.

abundance: .; d_gene: .; v_gene: TRBV10-3; j_gene: TRBJ2-5; CDR3aa: CAIGTRGIGETQYF; CDR3nt: TGTGCCATCGGGACGAGGGGAATTGGCGAGACCCAGTACTTC
abundance: .; d_gene: .; v_gene: TRBV20-1; j_gene: TRBJ2-4; CDR3aa: CSARNPLAKNIQYF; CDR3nt: TGCAGTGCTAGAAATCCCTTAGCCAAAAACATTCAGTACTTC
abundance: few; d_gene: .; v_gene: TRBV3-1; j_gene: TRBJ2-2; CDR3aa: CASSKLGHLNTGELFF; CDR3nt: TGTGCCAGCAGCAAGCTAGGGCATCTGAACACCGGGGAGCTGTTTTTT
abundance: few; d_gene: .; v_gene: TRBV6-5; j_gene: TRBJ2-1; CDR3aa: CASRRTTFPYNEQFF; CDR3nt: TGTGCCAGCAGACGGACAACCTTTCCTTACAATGAGCAGTTCTTC
abundance: few; d_gene: .; v_gene: TRBV5-1; j_gene: TRBJ1-2; CDR3aa: CASSLGSGGANYGYTF; CDR3nt: TGCGCCAGCAGCTTGGGTTCGGGGGGAGCTAACTATGGCTACACCTTC
abundance: .; d_gene: .; v_gene: TRBV6-5; j_gene: TRBJ1-4; CDR3aa: CASSSKGGGLFATNEKLFF; CDR3nt: TGTGCCAGCAGTTCCAAAGGGGGGGGATTATTTGCAACTAATGAAAAACTGTTTTTT
abundance: .; d_gene: TRBD1; v_gene: TRBV11-2; j_gene: TRBJ2-5; CDR3aa: CASSPIRVRDRGLLVRKETQYF; CDR3nt: TGTGCCAGCAGCCCCATAAGGGTACGGGACAGGGGGCTTCTAGTCCGAAAAGAGACCCAGTACTTC
abundance: medium-sized; d_gene: .; v_gene: TRBV4-1; j_gene: TRBJ1-1; CDR3aa: CASSQDGGGGTEAFF; CDR3nt: TGCGCCAGCAGCCAAGATGGGGGCGGGGGAACTGAAGCTTTCTTT
abundance: .; d_gene: TRBD1; v_gene: TRBV27; j_gene: TRBJ2-4; CDR3aa: CASSSSGGGNIQYF; CDR3nt: TGTGCCAGCAGTTCCTCAGGGGGCGGAAACATTCAGTACTTC
abundance: .; d_gene: .; v_gene: TRBV10-1; j_gene: TRBJ2-3; CDR3aa: CASSPGWGHPDTQYF; CDR3nt: TGCGCCAGCAGTCCAGGGTGGGGGCACCCAGATACCCAGTATTTT
abundance: .; d_gene: .; v_gene: TRBV11-3; j_gene: TRBJ2-6; CDR3aa: CASSLGQGTSGANVLTF; CDR3nt: TGTGCCAGCAGCTTAGGTCAGGGAACCTCTGGGGCCAACGTCCTGACTTTC
abundance: many; d_gene: .; v_gene: TRBV27; j_gene: TRBJ1-5; CDR3aa: CASSFRGPDQPQHF; CDR3nt: TGTGCCAGCAGTTTCCGGGGGCCGGATCAGCCCCAGCATTTT
abundance: many; d_gene: TRBD2; v_gene: TRBV27; j_gene: TRBJ2-1; CDR3aa: CASSLIAGVSYNEQFF; CDR3nt: TGTGCCAGCAGTTTAATAGCGGGAGTCAGCTACAATGAGCAGTTCTTC
abundance: .; d_gene: .; v_gene: TRBV6-8; j_gene: TRBJ2-3; CDR3aa: CACAEDGGRDPETQYF; CDR3nt: TGTGCCTGCGCGGAGGACGGGGGCCGTGACCCAGAGACGCAGTATTTC
abundance: few; d_gene: .; v_gene: TRBV6-1; j_gene: TRBJ2-5; CDR3aa: CASSKDPRMGYF; CDR3nt: TGTGCCAGCAGCAAGGACCCTAGGATGGGGTACTTC
abundance: .; d_gene: .; v_gene: TRBV6-1; j_gene: TRBJ2-7; CDR3aa: CASSALKRSSYEQYF; CDR3nt: TGTGCCAGCAGCGCTCTAAAAAGAAGCTCCTACGAGCAGTACTTC
abundance: .; d_gene: .; v_gene: TRBV7-2; j_gene: TRBJ2-3; CDR3aa: CASSLVVGATDTQYF; CDR3nt: TGTGCCAGCAGCTTAGTCGTGGGAGCCACAGATACGCAGTATTTT
abundance: many; d_gene: TRBD2; v_gene: TRBV7-2; j_gene: TRBJ2-7; CDR3aa: CASSLRIAGGGLYEQYF; CDR3nt: TGTGCCAGCAGCTTGAGGATAGCGGGAGGTGGGCTCTACGAGCAGTACTTC
abundance: .; d_gene: .; v_gene: TRBV6-5; j_gene: TRBJ2-5; CDR3aa: CASSYSGTKWETQYF; CDR3nt: TGTGCCAGCAGTTACTCTGGGACGAAATGGGAGACCCAGTACTTC
abundance: .; d_gene: .; v_gene: TRBV27; j_gene: TRBJ2-3; CDR3aa: CGSVQGLGLKDTQYF; CDR3nt: TGTGGCAGCGTGCAGGGGCTAGGACTCAAAGATACGCAGTATTTT